The T cell receptor (beta chain) described here comes from a study of OX40 agonist ivuxolimab in advanced cancers. Study background: Dose-escalation patients were diagnosed with hepatocellular carcinoma, melanoma, renal cell cancer or head and neck cancer.

Profiled with immunoSEQ multiplex PCR; TCRdb holds only in-frame clones, not every one. Here the sample spans about 69,000 clones, approximately 80% being singletons. The germline V gene encodes CDR1 MDHEN and CDR2 SYDVKM. This CDR3 region has 12 residues. V lost 4 bases, J lost 5 bases, and 5 bases lay in between. This receptor was obtained from an adult with an advanced solid tumor such as melanoma, head and neck, liver or kidney cancer. The sample consisted of CD4+ or CD8+ T cells sorted from blood, taken in a trial of the OX40 agonist ivuxolimab. The rearrangement uses TRBV28 and TRBJ2-2; D unresolved. The CDR3 spells CASSSLTGELFF. In nucleotides, the CDR3 is TGTGCCAGCAGTTCCCTAACCGGGGAGCTGTTTTTT. The full variable domain, in which reference TRBV28 and TRBJ2-2 provide the parts outside the CDR3, is DVKVTQSSRYLVKRTGEKVFLECVQDMDHENMFWYRQDPGLGLRLIYFSYDVKMKEKGDIPEGYSVSREKKERFSLILESASTNQTSMYLCASSSLTGELFFGEGSRLTVL.